This entry lists 2 T cell receptor beta chains sequenced from one sample in a study of cytomegalovirus exposure and HLA in healthy donors. Here immunoSEQ multiplex PCR was the method, and the copy in TCRdb shows in-frame clones only, minus some. The sample consists of approximately 120,000 clones, about 96% of them appearing once. The sample taken for sequencing was PBMCs. These receptors originate from a man younger than 30 in good health and CMV-seronegative.

This clone came up once. The rearrangement uses TRBV9 and TRBJ2-7, with TRBD1 matching 11 bases. The CDR3 totals 15 residues. Germline V gene sequence: CDR1 SGDLS, CDR2 YYNGEE. The V segment lost 2 bases and the J segment 5 bases; nucleotides outside the gene matches: 6. This chain's CDR3 is CASSVEGTGGDEQYF. In DNA form, the CDR3 reads TGTGCCAGCAGCGTCGAGGGGACAGGGGGGGACGAGCAGTACTTC.

CDR3 in DNA: TGTGCCAGCAGCTACAGGGGGGGACGACTAGCGGGGAACTACGAGCAGTACTTC. It encodes CASSYRGGRLAGNYEQYF. The V call is TRBV7-2, the J call TRBJ2-7; 11 positions match TRBD2. The CDR3 has 18 amino acids. V was pared by 4 bases and J by 3 bases, with 14 bases of the junction left unmatched. Germline V lookup: CDR1 SGHTA, CDR2 FQGNSA. Combining the CDR3 with reference TRBV7-2 and TRBJ2-7 gives the whole variable domain GAGVSQSPSNKVTEKGKDVELRCDPISGHTALYWYRQSLGQGLEFLIYFQGNSAPDKSGLPSDRFSAERTGGSVSTLTIQRTQQEDSAVYLCASSYRGGRLAGNYEQYFGPGTRLTVT.